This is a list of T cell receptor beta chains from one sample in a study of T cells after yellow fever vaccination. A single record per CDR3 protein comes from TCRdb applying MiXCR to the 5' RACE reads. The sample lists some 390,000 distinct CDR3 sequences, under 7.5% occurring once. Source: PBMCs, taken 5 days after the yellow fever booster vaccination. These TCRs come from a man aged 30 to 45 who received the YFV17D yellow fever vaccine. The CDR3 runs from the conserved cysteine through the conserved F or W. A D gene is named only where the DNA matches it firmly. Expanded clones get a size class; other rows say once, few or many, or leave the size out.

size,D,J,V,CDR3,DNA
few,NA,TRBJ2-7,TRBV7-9,CASSVDYEQYF,TGTGCCAGCAGCGTGGACTACGAGCAGTACTTC
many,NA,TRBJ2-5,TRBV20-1,CSARVQGETQYF,TGCAGTGCTAGAGTACAGGGAGAGACCCAGTACTTC
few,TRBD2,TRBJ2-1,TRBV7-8,CASMGLALQDEQFF,TGTGCCAGCATGGGACTAGCGCTTCAGGATGAGCAGTTCTTC
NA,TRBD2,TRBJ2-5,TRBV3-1,CASSQDAAGGPETQYF,TGTGCCAGCAGCCAAGATGCAGCGGGAGGCCCAGAGACCCAGTACTTC
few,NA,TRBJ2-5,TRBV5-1,CASSYSNGLAQETQYF,TGCGCCAGCAGCTACTCCAACGGACTCGCCCAAGAGACCCAGTACTTC
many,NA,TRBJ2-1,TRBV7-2,CASSLGSTVQFF,TGTGCCAGCAGCTTAGGGTCGACGGTTCAGTTCTTC
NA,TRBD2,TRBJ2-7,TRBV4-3,CASSQGAAGAYEQYF,TGCGCCAGCAGCCAAGGGGCAGCGGGAGCCTACGAGCAGTACTTC
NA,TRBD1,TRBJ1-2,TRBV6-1,CASSREGQGARSYTF,TGTGCCAGCAGTCGGGAGGGACAGGGGGCGCGGAGCTACACCTTC
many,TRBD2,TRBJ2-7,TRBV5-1,CASSLDHKRETNEQYF,TGCGCCAGCAGCTTGGACCATAAGCGGGAGACAAACGAGCAGTACTTC
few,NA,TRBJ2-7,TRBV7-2,CASSPWRPYEQYF,TGTGCCAGCAGCCCGTGGCGGCCATACGAGCAGTACTTC
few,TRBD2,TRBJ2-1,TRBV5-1,CASSPVIAGAINEQFF,TGCGCCAGCAGCCCCGTCATAGCGGGAGCGATCAATGAGCAGTTCTTC
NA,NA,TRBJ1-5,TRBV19,CASSGTDFSNQPQHF,TGTGCCAGTAGTGGGACGGACTTTAGCAATCAGCCCCAGCATTTT
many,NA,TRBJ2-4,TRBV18,CASSPDLAKNIQYF,TGTGCCAGCTCACCGGATCTAGCCAAAAACATTCAGTACTTC
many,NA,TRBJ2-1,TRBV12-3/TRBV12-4,CASSRGFQNEQFF,TGTGCCAGCAGCCGGGGATTCCAAAATGAGCAGTTCTTC
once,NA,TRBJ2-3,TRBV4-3,CASRARGSTDTQYF,TGCGCCAGCAGGGCGAGGGGAAGCACAGATACGCAGTATTTT
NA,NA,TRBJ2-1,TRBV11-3,CASSSFPSQNEQFF,TGTGCCAGCAGCTCCTTCCCTAGCCAAAATGAGCAGTTCTTC
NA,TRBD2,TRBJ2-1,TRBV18,CASSRGTSDYNEQFF,TGTGCCAGCTCACGGGGGACTAGCGACTACAATGAGCAGTTCTTC
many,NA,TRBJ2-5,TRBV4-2,CASSQDNRGETQYF,TGTGCCAGCAGCCAAGATAATAGGGGGGAGACCCAGTACTTC
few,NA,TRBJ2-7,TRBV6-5,CASSYSGSDRIYEQYF,TGTGCCAGCAGTTACTCGGGCAGCGACCGGATCTACGAGCAGTACTTC
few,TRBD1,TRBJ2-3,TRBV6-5,CASSFTGDPDTQYF,TGTGCCAGCAGTTTCACAGGGGACCCAGATACGCAGTATTTT
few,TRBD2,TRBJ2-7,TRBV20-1,CSARDYPSSYEQYF,TGCAGTGCCAGGGACTACCCGAGCTCCTACGAGCAGTACTTC
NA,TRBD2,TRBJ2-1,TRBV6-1,CASRPPPGLASYNEQFF,TGTGCCAGCAGACCCCCGCCGGGACTAGCTTCCTACAATGAGCAGTTCTTC
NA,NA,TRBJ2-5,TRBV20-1,CSARLIGGDGETQYF,TGCAGTGCTAGACTTATCGGTGGGGATGGAGAGACCCAGTACTTC
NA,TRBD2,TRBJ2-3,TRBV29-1,CSVVGLAGVLDTQYF,TGCAGCGTTGTAGGGCTAGCGGGAGTTTTAGATACGCAGTATTTT
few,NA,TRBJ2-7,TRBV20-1,CSAEPSLYEQYF,TGCAGTGCTGAACCGAGCCTCTACGAGCAGTACTTC
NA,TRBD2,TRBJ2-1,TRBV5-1,CASSGGSGRDEQFF,TGCGCCAGCTCCGGTGGTAGCGGGAGAGATGAGCAGTTCTTC
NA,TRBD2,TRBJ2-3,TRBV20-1,CSASSGRADTQYF,TGCAGTGCCTCTAGCGGGAGAGCAGATACGCAGTATTTT
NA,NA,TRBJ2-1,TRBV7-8,CASTTPGDEQFF,TGTGCCAGCACCACCCCGGGGGATGAGCAGTTCTTC
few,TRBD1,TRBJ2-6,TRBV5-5,CASSLTTGAGANVLTF,TGTGCCAGCAGTTTAACCACAGGGGCTGGGGCCAACGTCCTGACTTTC
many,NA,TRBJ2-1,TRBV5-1,CASSFSKGSYNEQFF,TGCGCCAGCAGCTTCTCTAAGGGCTCCTACAATGAGCAGTTCTTC
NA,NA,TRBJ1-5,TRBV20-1,CSARPKPGQIQGGNQPQHF,TGCAGTGCTAGACCAAAACCCGGACAGATTCAAGGGGGCAATCAGCCCCAGCATTTT
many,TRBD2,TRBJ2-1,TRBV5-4,CASSATSETYNEQFF,TGTGCCAGCAGCGCTACTAGCGAGACCTACAATGAGCAGTTCTTC
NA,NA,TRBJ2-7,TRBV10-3,CAISDHTRVEQHF,TGTGCCATCAGTGACCACACACGGGTTGAGCAGCACTTC
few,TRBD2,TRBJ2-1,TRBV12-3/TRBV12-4,CASSSLLSGAYNEQFF,TGTGCCAGCAGTTCTTTACTCAGCGGGGCCTACAATGAGCAGTTCTTC
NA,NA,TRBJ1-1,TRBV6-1,CASGDRMSSTEAFF,TGTGCCAGCGGTGACAGGATGAGTTCCACTGAAGCTTTCTTT
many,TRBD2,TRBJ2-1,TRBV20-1,CSKGGLAGEEQFF,TGCAGTAAAGGGGGACTAGCGGGAGAAGAGCAGTTCTTC
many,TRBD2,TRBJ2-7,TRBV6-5,CASRGGRAYEQYF,TGTGCCAGCAGGGGCGGGAGGGCGTACGAGCAGTACTTC
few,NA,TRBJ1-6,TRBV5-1,CASSLDRLWTPLHF,TGCGCCAGCAGCTTGGACAGGTTATGGACACCCCTCCACTTT
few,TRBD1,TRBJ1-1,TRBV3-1,CASSRHAGGAGTEAFF,TGTGCCAGCAGCCGTCACGCAGGGGGCGCGGGCACTGAAGCTTTCTTT
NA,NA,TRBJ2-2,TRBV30,CAWKATAANTGELFF,TGTGCCTGGAAAGCGACAGCCGCGAACACCGGGGAGCTGTTTTTT
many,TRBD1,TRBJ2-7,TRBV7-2,CASSLAGGLSYEQYF,TGTGCCAGCAGCTTAGCAGGGGGCCTCTCCTACGAGCAGTACTTC